This TCR beta chain was recovered during a study of blood T cell repertoires in COVID-19. Study information: Samples taken during acute and convalescent COVID-19 were collected in the United States, Italy and Spain.

The authors' processing: Cell counts per sample came from amplifying reference gene primers. Assay used: immunoSEQ multiplex PCR; TCRdb lists only in-frame clones, some missing. That table is the source of V, J and clone size, and D and trimming were worked out from the DNA. The sample holds fewer than 500,000 clones; 81% are singletons and the top ten take more than 1%. J lost 4 bases, V lost 7 bases, and 6 bases had no gene match. Germline V lookup: CDR1 MNHEY, CDR2 SMNVEV (reference sequence). CDR3 length: 13 amino acids. This chain joins TRBV27 and TRBJ1-2; 7 bases are shared with TRBD1. The sample comprised peripheral blood. The TCR sequence derives from a human donor with acute or convalescent COVID-19. The donor label of this sample is uncertain. CDR3 sequence reads: CASKRQGGYGYTF. The CDR3 nucleotides are TGTGCCAGCAAGCGACAGGGTGGCTATGGCTACACCTTC.